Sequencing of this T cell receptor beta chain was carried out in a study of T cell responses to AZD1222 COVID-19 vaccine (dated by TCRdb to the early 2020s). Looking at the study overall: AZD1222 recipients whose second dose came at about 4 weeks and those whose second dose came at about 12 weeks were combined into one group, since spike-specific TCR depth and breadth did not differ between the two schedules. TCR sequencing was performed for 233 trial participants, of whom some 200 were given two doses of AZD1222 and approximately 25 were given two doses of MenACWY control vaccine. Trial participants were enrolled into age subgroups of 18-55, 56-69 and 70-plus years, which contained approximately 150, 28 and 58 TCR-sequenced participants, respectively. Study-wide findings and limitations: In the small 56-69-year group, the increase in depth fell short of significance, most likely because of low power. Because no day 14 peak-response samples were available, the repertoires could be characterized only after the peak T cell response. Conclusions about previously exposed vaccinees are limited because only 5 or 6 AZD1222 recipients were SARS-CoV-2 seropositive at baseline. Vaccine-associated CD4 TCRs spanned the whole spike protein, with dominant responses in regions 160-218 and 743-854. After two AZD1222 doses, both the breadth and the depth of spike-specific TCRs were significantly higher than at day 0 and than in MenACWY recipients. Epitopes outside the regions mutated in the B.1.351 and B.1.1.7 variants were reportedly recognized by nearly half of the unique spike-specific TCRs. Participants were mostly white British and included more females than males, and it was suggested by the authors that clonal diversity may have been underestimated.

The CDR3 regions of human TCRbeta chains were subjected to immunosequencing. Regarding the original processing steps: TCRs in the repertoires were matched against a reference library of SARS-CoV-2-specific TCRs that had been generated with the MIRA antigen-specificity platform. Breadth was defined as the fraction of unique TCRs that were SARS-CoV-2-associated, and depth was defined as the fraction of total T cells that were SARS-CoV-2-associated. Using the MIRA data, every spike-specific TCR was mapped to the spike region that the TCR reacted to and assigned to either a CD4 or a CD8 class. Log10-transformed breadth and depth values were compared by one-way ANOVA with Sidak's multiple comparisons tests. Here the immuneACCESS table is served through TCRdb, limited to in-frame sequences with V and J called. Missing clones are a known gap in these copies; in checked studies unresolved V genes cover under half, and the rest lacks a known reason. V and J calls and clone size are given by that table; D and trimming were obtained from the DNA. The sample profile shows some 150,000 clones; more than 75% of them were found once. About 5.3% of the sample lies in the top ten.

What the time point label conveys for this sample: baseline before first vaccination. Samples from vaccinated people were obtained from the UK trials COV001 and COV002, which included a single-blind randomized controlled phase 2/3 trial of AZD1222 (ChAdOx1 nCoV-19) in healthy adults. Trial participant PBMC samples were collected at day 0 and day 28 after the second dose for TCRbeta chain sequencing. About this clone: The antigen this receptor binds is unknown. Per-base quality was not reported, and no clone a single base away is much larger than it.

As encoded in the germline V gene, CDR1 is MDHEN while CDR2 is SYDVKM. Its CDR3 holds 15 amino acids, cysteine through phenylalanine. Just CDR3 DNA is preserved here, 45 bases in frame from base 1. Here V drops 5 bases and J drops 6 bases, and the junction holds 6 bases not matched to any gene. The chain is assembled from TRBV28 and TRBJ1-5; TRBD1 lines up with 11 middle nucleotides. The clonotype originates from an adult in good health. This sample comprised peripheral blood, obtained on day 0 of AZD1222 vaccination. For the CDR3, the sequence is CASSLTGTGGQPQHF. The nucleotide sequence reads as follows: TGTGCCAGCAGTCTCACCGGGACAGGGGGTCAGCCCCAGCATTTT.